The subject of this entry is one T cell receptor beta chain. The data were taken from a study of PD-1 blockade in classical Hodgkin lymphoma. Turning to the study itself: With a 2-week interval, patients received intravenous nivolumab at 3 mg/kg.

Germline V gene data show CDR1 as SGHRS and CDR2 as YFSETQ. Deletions cut 1 base from V and 11 bases from J, with 6 bases between. This CDR3 has 10 residues. TCRdb's table, derived via immunoSEQ multiplex PCR, lists solely in-frame clones and lacks some. This table has 100,000 to 120,000 clones, roughly 87% appearing once. Every patient relapsed after autologous stem cell transplantation, and brentuximab vedotin exposure varied. Relapsed/refractory classical Hodgkin lymphoma patients had complete, partial or progressive responses. The material was peripheral blood mononuclear cells (PBMCs), obtained before the second cycle of nivolumab. The TCR was taken from a human donor with classical Hodgkin lymphoma. The chain recombines TRBV5-1 with TRBJ1-1; D uncertain. The CDR3 sequence: CASSLYGAFF. The CDR3 region has the DNA TGCGCCAGCAGCTTGTACGGGGCTTTCTTT.